The clone carrying this TCR beta chain was seen ten or more times. The sample belongs to a study of regulatory T cells in long-lasting Graves disease. V trimming: 6 bases; J trimming: 4 bases; junction bases outside the gene matches: 9. CDR1 and CDR2 from the germline V gene are SQVTM and ANQGSEA. The CDR3 has 15 residues. Time point in this sample: newly diagnosed GD, antithyroid drugs for less than 3 months. PBMCs were the source of the RNA used for TCR sequencing. iRepertoire HTBI primers and Arm-PCR of CDR3 regions built TCR beta libraries. TCRdb reprocessed the multiplex PCR reads with MiXCR, giving one entry per CDR3 protein. Of about 400,000 distinct CDR3 sequences in the sample, roughly 17% were seen once. This sample was also put to use in a study of T cells in Graves' hyperthyroidism and ophthalmopathy.

The J gene is TRBJ2-1, the V gene TRBV29-1, with TRBD2 identical over 10 bases. This TCR was recovered from a woman between 18 and 30 years old with Graves disease. Sequenced material: peripheral blood mononuclear cells (PBMCs), taken at new diagnosis, from a patient treated with antithyroid drugs. The CDR3 region has the DNA TGCAGCGTCTCATGGACTAGCGGAGCATACAATGAGCAGTTCTTC. Translated: CSVSWTSGAYNEQFF.